The 13 T cell receptor beta chains in this list originate from one sample, sequenced in a study of CDR3 diversity in severe acne. Using its own MiXCR run on the PCR reads, TCRdb lists one record per CDR3 protein. This table holds approximately 90,000 distinct CDR3 sequences, 45% to 55% found once. Sequenced material: blood. All receptors derive from a male donor with severe acne vulgaris.

At least ten counts were recorded for this clonotype. The rearrangement joins TRBV13 to TRBJ2-1, with 9 bases matching TRBD2. V dropped 5 bases and J dropped 4; count of bases not matched to a gene: 9. Looked up from germline, CDR1 is PRHDT and CDR2 is FYEKMQ (reference sequence). The CDR3 is 16 amino acids. CDR3 sequence (DNA): TGTGCCAGCAGCGACGGGGGCGGGAGGGGTTACAATGAGCAGTTCTTC. Amino acids: CASSDGGGRGYNEQFF.

This clonotype was recorded only once. The DNA is left out, because the CDR3 cannot be placed on it with certainty; the CDR3 is given as TCRdb lists it. The V call is TRBV7-6, the J call TRBJ1-3. Germline loops: CDR1 SGHVS, CDR2 FNYEAQ. The CDR3 length is 19 residues, termini included. The CDR3 region is CASSPRGDEQYFGPGTIYF.

Note on this clonotype: The CDR3 does not close with the conserved phenylalanine or tryptophan, likely indicating a read error. This chain uses TRBV29-1 with TRBJ1-2; no firm D call. The ends were cut back, 6 bases at V and 7 bases at J, with 12 bases in the middle. This CDR3 comprises 11 residues. CDR1 and CDR2 from the germline V gene are SQVTM and ANQGSEA. The CDR3 sequence: CSVAAGGGYTS. In nucleotides, the CDR3 is TGCAGCGTAGCGGCGGGCGGTGGCTACACCTCC.

This clonotype was counted many times. The chain has TRBV19 and TRBJ1-6, with 8 bases identical to TRBD1. With V trimmed by 7 bases and J by 10 bases, 9 bases remained unmatched. The germline V gene has CDR1 LNHDA and CDR2 SQIVND (reference sequence). CDR3 length equals 14 residues. The CDR3 reads CASTWTGSESPLHF. The CDR3 nucleotides read TGTGCCAGTACTTGGACAGGGTCTGAATCACCCCTCCACTTT.

There are a few counts of this clonotype. This sequence joins TRBV5-1 and TRBJ2-5, with 9 bases fitting TRBD1. The CDR3 contains 15 residues. The V gene's germline CDR1 is SGHRS and CDR2 YFSETQ. V lost 0 bases to trimming and J lost 5 bases; unmatched junction nucleotides: 5. The CDR3 nucleotides are TGCGCCAGCAGCTTGGACGGACAGGGGCGTGAGACCCAGTACTTC. This gives the protein CASSLDGQGRETQYF.

Relative to its sample, this clonotype is medium-sized. The chain is built from TRBV4-1 and TRBJ2-7; 8 bases line up with TRBD1. The junction had 5 bases not matched to a gene; V was cut back by 4 bases and J by 0 bases. The CDR3 runs to 15 residues. The germline V gene has CDR1 MGHRA and CDR2 YSYEKL. The CDR3: CASSRQTGDSYEQYF. In nucleotides, the CDR3 is TGCGCCAGCAGCCGGCAGACAGGGGACTCCTACGAGCAGTACTTC.

As for this clonotype: A single base separates this from a much larger clone, so it may be a read error. The chain joins TRBV9 to TRBJ2-5; D not certain. The CDR3 is made up of 16 amino acids. CDR1 and CDR2 from the germline V gene are SGDLS and YYNGEE. The CDR3 DNA reads TGTGCCAGCAGCGTAGGTGGAACAACGCAAAAAGAGATCCAGTACTTC. It translates to CASSVGGTTQKEIQYF. The entire variable domain, with the rest obtained from reference TRBV9 and TRBJ2-5, is as follows: DSGVTQTPKHLITATGQRVTLRCSPRSGDLSVYWYQQSLDQGLQFLIQYYNGEERAKGNILERFSAQQFPDLHSELNLSSLELGDSALYFCASSVGGTTQKEIQYFGPGTRLLVL.

This clonotype was observed a handful of times. A much larger clone is a single base away; this may be a read error. The chain combines TRBV5-6 with TRBJ2-7, with 7 positions matching TRBD1. CDR3 length: 14 amino acids. V shed 4 bases and J 2 bases; nucleotides not matched to a gene: 6. CDR1 and CDR2 (germline): SGHDT, YYEEEE. The CDR3 is CASSTTGQTYEQYF. Written as DNA, the CDR3 is TGTGCCAGCAGCACAACGGGACAGACCTACGAGCAGTACTTC.

V is TRBV7-8 and J is TRBJ1-2, with 9 nucleotides matching TRBD1. Germline CDR1 SGHVS, CDR2 FQNEAQ. This CDR3 comprises 12 residues. J was trimmed by 7 bases and V by 5 bases; bases with no gene match: 2. In DNA form, the CDR3 reads TGTGCCAGCAGCCGGACAGGGGCTGGCTACACCTTC. This codes for CASSRTGAGYTF.

This clonotype was recorded at least ten times. This chain uses TRBV20-1 with TRBJ2-5, with 7 bases aligning to TRBD2. This CDR3 has 15 residues. The germline CDR1 and CDR2 sequences are DFQATT and SNEGSKA (reference sequence). The ends lost 1 base at V and 2 bases at J; junction bases unmatched: 7. For the CDR3, the DNA is TGCAGTGCTAGAGCGGTAGGACTAGGGCAAGAGACCCAGTACTTC. Protein product: CSARAVGLGQETQYF.

Concerning this clonotype: One base away lies a much larger clone, so this may be a sequencing read error. The chain is built from TRBV20-1 and TRBJ2-1; tentative D call: TRBD1 (5 bases). Germline CDR1 is DFQATT and CDR2 is SNEGSKA (reference sequence). This CDR3 is 13 amino acids long. Trimming cost V 6 bases and J 7 bases, with 16 bases left between them. The CDR3 DNA sequence: TGCAGTGCCCACCAGGGCCCTCCAAATGAGCAGTTCTTC. Protein: CSAHQGPPNEQFF.

V gene TRBV7-9 combines with J gene TRBJ2-2; D unclear. The CDR3 spans 13 residues. The V gene lost 7 bases and the J gene lost 2 bases, with 8 bases spanning the gap. Per the germline V gene, CDR1 is SEHNR and CDR2 is FQNEAQ (reference sequence). The CDR3 is CASMASNTGELFF. DNA for the CDR3: TGTGCCAGCATGGCCTCAAACACCGGGGAGCTGTTTTTT. Filled out from reference TRBV7-9 and TRBJ2-2, the complete variable domain reads DTGVSQNPRHKITKRGQNVTFRCDPISEHNRLYWYRQTLGQGPEFLTYFQNEAQLEKSRLLSDRFSAERPKGSFSTLEIQRTEQGDSAMYLCASMASNTGELFFGEGSRLTVL.

The rearrangement uses TRBV4-1 and TRBJ1-6, with D uncertain. CDR3 length: 20 amino acids. Trimming removed 0 bases from V and 10 bases from J, with 28 bases in between. CDR1 and CDR2 from the germline V gene are MGHRA and YSYEKL. In DNA form, the CDR3 reads TGCGCCAGCAGCCAAGAGGTGGGGATCTCCTTTGATGGGCAGAACTCACCCCTCCACTTT. Residues: CASSQEVGISFDGQNSPLHF.